Listed here are 19 T cell receptor beta chains from one sample, sequenced in a study of OX40 agonist ivuxolimab in advanced cancers. Method: immunoSEQ multiplex PCR; TCRdb's copy keeps in-frame clones and lacks some. Of about 82,000 clones listed, less than 85% were seen once; the top ten hold approximately 0.79%. The input for sequencing was CD4+ or CD8+ T cells sorted from blood, taken in a trial of the OX40 agonist ivuxolimab. These receptors came from an adult with an advanced solid tumor such as melanoma, head and neck, liver or kidney cancer.

The chain recombines TRBV4-1 with TRBJ1-3; no firm D call. The germline V and J ends were trimmed by 0 bases and 2 bases, with 5 bases remaining between them. The CDR3 covers 14 residues. Germline-derived CDR1 and CDR2 are MGHRA and YSYEKL. DNA of the CDR3: TGCGCCAGCAGCCAAGATCACCCTGGAAACACCATATATTTT. Translation: CASSQDHPGNTIYF.

This clone was detected only once. The CDR3, as DNA: TGTGCCAGCAGCCCTTTCGGAGCGGGGGGGCGCGACGAGCAGTACTTC. It specifies CASSPFGAGGRDEQYF. V usage is TRBV13 and J usage is TRBJ2-7; 10 bases are shared with TRBD2. J gave up 5 bases and V 5 bases, and 12 bases lay outside the gene matches. The V gene's germline CDR1 is PRHDT and CDR2 FYEKMQ (reference sequence). The CDR3 length is 16 residues.

The rearrangement joins TRBV6-5 to TRBJ2-7, with 8 nucleotides matching TRBD1. The CDR3 consists of 15 residues. The V gene's germline CDR1 is MNHEY and CDR2 SVGAGI. V lost 8 bases and J lost 5; bases outside the gene matches: 14. The CDR3 loop is CASAQGGDRGHEQYF. In DNA form, the CDR3 reads TGTGCCAGCGCACAGGGAGGCGACAGGGGCCACGAGCAGTACTTC.

This clone is a singleton in its sample. The chain has TRBV19 and TRBJ2-7; possibly TRBD2 for D (5 bases). The germline V and J ends were trimmed by 4 bases and 5 bases, with 18 bases remaining between them. CDR3 length: 15 residues. Germline V gives CDR1 LNHDA, CDR2 SQIVND (reference sequence). The CDR3: CASSTYGLPGDEQYF. CDR3 nucleotides: TGTGCCAGTAGTACATACGGACTGCCCGGCGACGAGCAGTACTTC. The complete variable domain, with remaining parts taken from reference TRBV19 and TRBJ2-7, reads DGGITQSPKYLFRKEGQNVTLSCEQNLNHDAMYWYRQDPGQGLRLIYYSQIVNDFQKGDIAEGYSVSREKKESFPLTVTSAQKNPTAFYLCASSTYGLPGDEQYFGPGTRLTVT.

The J gene is TRBJ2-5, the V gene TRBV7-7; the D gene is possibly TRBD2 (7 bases). The CDR3 runs to 13 residues. CDR1 is SSHAT, CDR2 FNYEAQ, per germline (reference sequence). V gave up 5 bases and J gave up 4 bases, with 11 bases separating them. This CDR3 reads CASSPAGAETQYF. The CDR3 bases are TGTGCCAGCAGCCCCGCGGGGGCAGAGACCCAGTACTTC.

The chain combines TRBV11-2 with TRBJ2-7, with D perhaps TRBD1 (6 bases). The CDR3 extends over 15 amino acids. Germline V lookup: CDR1 SGHAT, CDR2 FQNNGV. V lost 4 bases and J 4 bases, leaving 17 bases between the germline ends. CDR3 in amino acids: CASSSSLQGPYEQYF. As DNA, the CDR3 is TGTGCCAGCAGCTCATCCCTACAGGGTCCTTACGAGCAGTACTTC.

The chain uses TRBV11-2 and TRBJ2-3; TRBD2 matches at 7 bases. The junction had 18 bases not matched to a gene; V was cut back by 4 bases and J by 5 bases. In germline, CDR1 is SGHAT, CDR2 FQNNGV. This CDR3 spans 18 amino acids. The CDR3 nucleotides are TGTGCCAGCAGCTCGAGCCTGGGCGGTAGCGGGCATGGAGATACGCAGTATTTT. Translation: CASSSSLGGSGHGDTQYF. Full variable domain (rest looked up from reference TRBV11-2 and TRBJ2-3): EAGVAQSPRYKIIEKRQSVAFWCNPISGHATLYWYQQILGQGPKLLIQFQNNGVVDDSQLPKDRFSAERLKGVDSTLKIQPAKLEDSAVYLCASSSSLGGSGHGDTQYFGPGTRLTVL.

The rearrangement uses TRBV5-1 and TRBJ1-1, with D perhaps TRBD1 (5 bases). The germline CDR1 and CDR2 sequences are SGHRS and YFSETQ. The V and J ends lost 2 bases and 4 bases respectively, with 12 bases between them. The CDR3 runs to 14 residues. The CDR3 is CASSLGTVITEAFF. The CDR3, as DNA: TGCGCCAGCAGCTTAGGGACGGTGATCACTGAAGCTTTCTTT.

The chain employs TRBV9 and TRBJ1-2, with D perhaps matching TRBD1 (5 bases). Germline V gene data show CDR1 as SGDLS and CDR2 as YYNGEE. The CDR3 is 13 residues long. Trimming removed 4 bases at V and 4 bases at J, with 11 bases between. CDR3 coding DNA: TGTGCCAGCAGCCCACAGGACTTCTATGGCTACACCTTC. This codes for CASSPQDFYGYTF.

The chain has TRBV6-6 and TRBJ2-1; 8 bases are a match to TRBD2. Trimming at V came to 7 bases and at J to 6 bases, leaving 14 bases not matched to a gene. CDR3 length: 16 amino acids. Germline V CDR1 and CDR2: MNHNY, SVGAGI (reference sequence). DNA of the CDR3: TGTGCCAGCACCCCGAGGACTAGCCGGGGGCGCAATGAGCAGTTCTTC. It translates to CASTPRTSRGRNEQFF.

The chain recombines TRBV19 with TRBJ2-4; 10 bases map to TRBD1. Trimming removed 3 bases from V and 6 bases from J; junction bases left unmatched: 2. The CDR3 runs 14 residues. Germline assignment: CDR1 LNHDA and CDR2 SQIVND (reference sequence). CDR3 DNA: TGTGCCAGTAGTATTGGACAGGGGGGAAACATTCAGTACTTC. This translates into CASSIGQGGNIQYF.

The chain has TRBV7-8 and TRBJ1-5, with 9 bases lining up with TRBD1. The trim removed 5 bases at V and 2 bases at J, leaving 7 bases unmatched. Looked up from germline, CDR1 is SGHVS and CDR2 is FQNEAQ. The length of the CDR3 is 16 residues. The CDR3 is CASSPGQGGGNQPQHF. The CDR3 DNA is TGTGCCAGCAGCCCGGGACAGGGCGGAGGCAATCAGCCCCAGCATTTT.

CDR3 in DNA: TGTGCCAGCATAGCAGGGCAGAACTATGGCTACACCTTC. Protein sequence: CASIAGQNYGYTF. The chain recombines TRBV28 with TRBJ1-2, with D maybe TRBD1 (5 bases). This CDR3 comprises 13 residues. CDR1 and CDR2 (germline): MDHEN, SYDVKM. V lost 7 bases and J 2 bases, leaving 11 bases between the germline ends.

This chain joins TRBV19 and TRBJ2-7, with 12 bases that match TRBD1. Germline V gene sequence: CDR1 LNHDA, CDR2 SQIVND (reference sequence). V gave up 11 bases and J gave up 6 bases; unmatched junction bases: 11. The CDR3 is made up of 14 amino acids. Written as DNA, the CDR3 is TGTGCCGCTGACTCCGGGACAGGGGGCGTCGAGCAGTACTTC. Encoded protein: CAADSGTGGVEQYF.

The genes are TRBV9 and TRBJ2-2, with D unclear. Trimming stripped 0 bases from V and 6 bases from J, with 6 bases between. The CDR3 consists of 13 residues. Germline CDR1 is SGDLS and CDR2 is YYNGEE. In DNA form, the CDR3 reads TGTGCCAGCAGCGTAGACCTTGCCGGGGAGCTGTTTTTT. Translation: CASSVDLAGELFF.

The V and J genes are TRBV5-4 and TRBJ2-7; perhaps TRBD1 as D (6 bases). This CDR3 region has 16 residues. With 3 bases removed from V and 1 base from J, the gap between germline ends came to 17 bases. Per germline, CDR1 SGHNT and CDR2 YYREEE (reference sequence). For the CDR3, the DNA is TGTGCCAGCAGCTCGGTAACAGGGCCACGGTCCTACGAGCAGTACTTC. It is translated as CASSSVTGPRSYEQYF.

The chain combines TRBV4-2 with TRBJ1-2, with unresolved D. This CDR3 comprises 14 residues. The germline CDR1 and CDR2 sequences are LGHNA and YNFKEQ. Between the trimmed V and J ends, which lost 0 bases and 8 bases, there was a span of 13 bases. CDR3 DNA sequence: TGTGCCAGCAGCCAAGATGTCGACGCCGGGGGCTACACCTTC. Translating gives CASSQDVDAGGYTF.

This chain uses TRBV4-3 with TRBJ2-2; TRBD2 might be the D (5 bases). The V gene's germline CDR1 is LGHNA and CDR2 YSLEER. The CDR3 totals 15 residues. V was shortened by 5 bases and J by 2 bases, with 12 bases between the two germline ends. The CDR3 DNA follows: TGCGCCAGCAGCTCGAGCCCGGGAAACACCGGGGAGCTGTTTTTT. Translating it yields CASSSSPGNTGELFF.

The V call is TRBV19, the J call TRBJ1-1; D gene unclear. Trimming took 0 bases from V and 6 from J, leaving 14 bases between them. CDR1 is LNHDA and CDR2 is SQIVND in the germline V gene (reference sequence). This CDR3 contains 15 residues. This CDR3 reads CASSIDYVSMAEAFF. The CDR3 nucleotides read TGTGCCAGTAGTATAGATTACGTTTCGATGGCTGAAGCTTTCTTT. Variable domain in full (rest from reference TRBV19 and TRBJ1-1): DGGITQSPKYLFRKEGQNVTLSCEQNLNHDAMYWYRQDPGQGLRLIYYSQIVNDFQKGDIAEGYSVSREKKESFPLTVTSAQKNPTAFYLCASSIDYVSMAEAFFGQGTRLTVV.